Following are 30 T cell receptor beta chains from one sample sequenced in a study of cytomegalovirus exposure and HLA in healthy donors. The PCR made use of 60 Vbeta and 13 Jbeta primers. Sequencing was performed with immunoSEQ multiplex PCR; in TCRdb, only in-frame clones are kept and a portion is missing. The sample includes more than 130,000 clones. The sequencing input was PBMCs. The receptors shown here come from a man aged 35 to 55 in good health and CMV-seronegative.

This chain links TRBV9 with TRBJ1-2, with 9 bases matching TRBD1. The CDR3 loop spans 14 amino acids. Looked up from germline, CDR1 is SGDLS and CDR2 is YYNGEE. J lost 3 bases, V lost 0 bases, and 0 bases had no gene match. The CDR3 sequence is CASSVGQGDYGYTF. The CDR3 DNA is TGTGCCAGCAGCGTAGGACAGGGGGACTATGGCTACACCTTC.

The chain carries TRBV9 and TRBJ1-2; D is unresolved. V was pared by 0 bases and J by 5 bases, with 11 bases between. This CDR3 is built from 14 residues. Germline values: CDR1 SGDLS, CDR2 YYNGEE. The CDR3 nucleotides are TGTGCCAGCAGCGTAGCCGGAGGTTCTTATGGCTACACCTTC. Encoded protein: CASSVAGGSYGYTF. The full variable domain, rest sourced from reference TRBV9 and TRBJ1-2, is DSGVTQTPKHLITATGQRVTLRCSPRSGDLSVYWYQQSLDQGLQFLIQYYNGEERAKGNILERFSAQQFPDLHSELNLSSLELGDSALYFCASSVAGGSYGYTFGSGTRLTVV.

This sequence joins TRBV7-2 and TRBJ2-7, with 9 bases matching TRBD1. The V and J ends lost 1 base and 3 bases, in that order; junction bases with no gene match: 1. CDR3 length: 14 amino acids. The germline gives CDR1 SGHTA, CDR2 FQGNSA. The CDR3 bases are TGTGCCAGCAGCTTAGGGGGACAGGGCTACGAGCAGTACTTC. This encodes CASSLGGQGYEQYF. The entire variable domain, with the rest obtained from reference TRBV7-2 and TRBJ2-7, is as follows: GAGVSQSPSNKVTEKGKDVELRCDPISGHTALYWYRQSLGQGLEFLIYFQGNSAPDKSGLPSDRFSAERTGGSVSTLTIQRTQQEDSAVYLCASSLGGQGYEQYFGPGTRLTVT.

V and J are TRBV25-1 and TRBJ1-2; 10 nucleotides agree with TRBD1. The germline gives CDR1 MGHDK, CDR2 SYGVNS. This CDR3 is built from 18 residues. The V and J ends lost 2 bases and 8 bases, in that order; junction bases with no gene match: 17. CDR3 in DNA: TGTGCCAGCAGTGAAACCCCGGGACAGGGGCAGTCAGCGGGGGGCTACACCTTC. Its protein is CASSETPGQGQSAGGYTF.

The V and J genes are TRBV2 and TRBJ1-2; unclear D gene. Trimming took 5 bases from V and 10 from J, leaving 17 bases between them. The CDR3 runs 13 residues. Per germline, CDR1 SNHLY and CDR2 FYNNEI. CDR3 sequence reads: CASSQREGGIYTF. For the CDR3, the DNA is TGTGCCAGCAGTCAGAGGGAGGGCGGGATCTACACCTTC. The whole variable domain, filled in from reference TRBV2 and TRBJ1-2, reads EPEVTQTPSHQVTQMGQEVILRCVPISNHLYFYWYRQILGQKVEFLVSFYNNEISEKSEIFDDQFSVERPDGSNFTLKIRSTKLEDSAMYFCASSQREGGIYTFGSGTRLTVV.

This chain joins TRBV7-9 and TRBJ1-1; D is uncertain. Germline V gene lookup returns CDR1 SEHNR and CDR2 FQNEAQ (reference sequence). The V end lost 3 bases, the J end lost 6 bases, and 8 bases lay between the germline ends. This CDR3 region has 12 residues. For the CDR3, the DNA is TGTGCCAGCAGCTTTTCGGACTCTGAAGCTTTCTTT. Amino acids: CASSFSDSEAFF.

The gene calls are TRBV7-2 and TRBJ1-2, with unresolved D. This CDR3 region has 17 residues. Trimming removed 1 base from V and 1 base from J, with 16 bases in between. Looked up from germline, CDR1 is SGHTA and CDR2 is FQGNSA. CDR3 in amino acids: CASSLVVPGNLNYGYTF. CDR3 nucleotides: TGTGCCAGCAGCTTAGTCGTGCCCGGGAATCTTAACTATGGCTACACCTTC.

The gene calls are TRBV18 and TRBJ2-1; TRBD2 aligns across 7 bases. The CDR3 is 16 residues long. V shed 4 bases, J shed 0 bases, and the junction held 6 bases outside the gene matches. Germline CDR1 and CDR2: KGHSH and LQKENI. As DNA, the CDR3 is TGTGCCAGCTCACTAAGCGGGGCTAGCTCCTACAATGAGCAGTTCTTC. Translated, it gives CASSLSGASSYNEQFF. Based on the CDR3 plus reference TRBV18 and TRBJ2-1, the full variable domain is NAGVMQNPRHLVRRRGQEARLRCSPMKGHSHVYWYRQLPEEGLKFMVYLQKENIIDESGMPKERFSAEFPKEGPSILRIQQVVRGDSAAYFCASSLSGASSYNEQFFGPGTRLTVL.

The chain couples TRBV2 to TRBJ1-2; the match to TRBD1 covers 10 bases. Unmatched junction bases numbered 10, after V lost 6 bases and J lost 6 bases. The CDR3 totals 15 residues. The germline gives CDR1 SNHLY, CDR2 FYNNEI. This CDR3 reads CASSLDRGHIDGYTF. For the CDR3, the DNA is TGTGCCAGCAGCCTCGACAGGGGGCATATCGATGGCTACACCTTC.

The chain couples TRBV5-1 to TRBJ2-2; D unclear. The CDR3 extends over 15 amino acids. From germline, CDR1 is SGHRS and CDR2 YFSETQ. The V gene lost 6 bases and the J gene lost 1 base, with 13 bases spanning the gap. CDR3 coding DNA: TGCGCCAGCACATTCCTTGGTAGGAACACCGGGGAGCTGTTTTTT. Translation gives CASTFLGRNTGELFF.

The J gene is TRBJ1-2, the V gene TRBV5-1; D not resolved. Looked up from germline, CDR1 is SGHRS and CDR2 is YFSETQ. There are 15 residues in the CDR3. Trimming took 0 bases from V and 4 from J, leaving 13 bases between them. CDR3 DNA sequence: TGCGCCAGCAGCTTGGAAGGGAGTAAGAGCTATGGCTACACCTTC. It encodes CASSLEGSKSYGYTF. Together with reference TRBV5-1 and TRBJ1-2, the CDR3 gives the full variable domain: KAGVTQTPRYLIKTRGQQVTLSCSPISGHRSVSWYQQTPGQGLQFLFEYFSETQRNKGNFPGRFSGRQFSNSRSEMNVSTLELGDSALYLCASSLEGSKSYGYTFGSGTRLTVV.

This chain connects TRBV29-1 to TRBJ1-4; 7 nucleotides line up with TRBD1. CDR1 and CDR2 from the germline V gene are SQVTM and ANQGSEA. J was trimmed by 8 bases and V by 6 bases; bases with no gene match: 6. The CDR3 runs to 12 residues. CDR3 sequence reads: CSVRQGTEKLFF. DNA of the CDR3: TGCAGCGTCCGACAGGGAACGGAAAAACTGTTTTTT.

This chain connects TRBV7-2 to TRBJ2-7, with D possibly being TRBD2 (5 bases). V was pared by 5 bases and J by 4 bases, with 15 bases between. Per the germline V gene, CDR1 is SGHTA and CDR2 is FQGNSA. The CDR3 is 14 residues long. The CDR3 here is CASSPLGRTYEQYF. CDR3 sequence (DNA): TGTGCCAGCAGCCCCTTGGGCAGGACTTACGAGCAGTACTTC.

The rearrangement uses TRBV27 and TRBJ2-2, with 15 bases matching TRBD2. In germline, CDR1 is MNHEY, CDR2 SMNVEV (reference sequence). The V gene end was trimmed by 11 bases and the J gene end by 5 bases; junction bases not matched to a gene: 12. This CDR3 is built from 17 residues. CDR3 amino acids: CAAWGGLAGGRTGELFF. Here the CDR3 DNA reads TGTGCCGCATGGGGGGGACTAGCGGGGGGCCGGACCGGGGAGCTGTTTTTT.

This chain links TRBV7-2 with TRBJ2-7, with 7 bases identical to TRBD1. V lost 5 bases to trimming and J lost 0 bases; unmatched junction nucleotides: 4. This CDR3 is built from 14 residues. The germline gives CDR1 SGHTA, CDR2 FQGNSA. CDR3 sequence: CASSPDRSSYEQYF. In DNA, the CDR3 is TGTGCCAGCAGCCCGGACAGGAGCTCCTACGAGCAGTACTTC.

The chain uses TRBV7-3 and TRBJ2-1, with 8 bases aligning to TRBD2. The CDR3 is made up of 16 amino acids. V gave up 1 base and J gave up 5 bases; unmatched junction bases: 7. Germline V CDR1 and CDR2: SGHTA, FQGTGA. The CDR3, as DNA: TGTGCCAGCAGCTTAAGGTCCCGGGGGGGCCACAATGAGCAGTTCTTC. Translating gives CASSLRSRGGHNEQFF.

The CDR3 spells CATSDGQGSSPLHF. CDR3 nucleotides: TGTGCCACCAGCGACGGACAGGGGAGTTCACCCCTCCACTTT. The chain joins TRBV15 to TRBJ1-6, with 9 positions matching TRBD1. V lost 5 bases and J lost 9; bases outside the gene matches: 5. Germline V gene sequence: CDR1 LNHNV, CDR2 YYDKDF (reference sequence). CDR3 length: 14 residues.

This chain uses TRBV19 with TRBJ2-3, with a tentative D call TRBD2 (6 bases). The germline V gene encodes CDR1 LNHDA and CDR2 SQIVND (reference sequence). V was cut by 8 bases and J by 1 base, with 10 bases left in between. The CDR3 covers 13 residues. CDR3 residues: CASGDSGTDTQYF. Here the CDR3 DNA reads TGTGCCAGTGGGGACTCAGGCACAGATACGCAGTATTTT.

The gene calls are TRBV2 and TRBJ2-2; no clear D. CDR1 and CDR2 (germline): SNHLY, FYNNEI. Between the trimmed V and J ends, which lost 3 bases and 0 bases, there was a span of 14 bases. The CDR3 runs 17 residues. The CDR3 here is CASSDEAAYPNTGELFF. CDR3 in DNA: TGTGCCAGCAGTGATGAGGCAGCTTACCCGAACACCGGGGAGCTGTTTTTT.

V usage is TRBV7-9 and J usage is TRBJ1-5, with D possibly being TRBD1 (5 bases). This CDR3 comprises 16 residues. Trimming pared 4 bases from V and 0 bases from J, leaving 13 bases between. From germline, CDR1 is SEHNR and CDR2 FQNEAQ (reference sequence). For the CDR3, the DNA is TGTGCCAGCAGCTGGGGAGGGGTGGATAGCAATCAGCCCCAGCATTTT. This gives the protein CASSWGGVDSNQPQHF.

CDR3 region: CASRLDSIADTQYF. CDR3 bases: TGTGCCAGCAGATTGGACAGCATCGCGGATACGCAGTATTTT. The gene calls are TRBV6-5 and TRBJ2-3, with D maybe TRBD1 (6 bases). Trimming took off 6 bases at V and 6 bases at J, with 16 bases between the two ends. The CDR3 is 14 amino acids. The germline gives CDR1 MNHEY, CDR2 SVGAGI.

The CDR3 spells CASSALAGRLTGELFF. For the CDR3, the DNA is TGTGCCAGCAGCGCATTAGCGGGGCGACTCACCGGGGAGCTGTTTTTT. The V gene is TRBV9, the J gene TRBJ2-2, with 8 bases lining up with TRBD2. Per germline, CDR1 SGDLS and CDR2 YYNGEE. This CDR3 is built from 16 residues. J gave up 4 bases and V 3 bases, and 8 bases lay outside the gene matches.

The rearrangement joins TRBV2 to TRBJ2-7, with TRBD2 matching over 11 bases. Germline V gives CDR1 SNHLY, CDR2 FYNNEI. Trimming at V came to 6 bases and at J to 3 bases, leaving 7 bases not matched to a gene. This CDR3 is 15 amino acids long. CDR3 nucleotide sequence: TGTGCCAGCAGGGTACCCGGGACTAGCGGCTACGAGCAGTACTTC. Its protein is CASRVPGTSGYEQYF.

The chain uses TRBV18 and TRBJ2-3; D call uncertain. This CDR3 contains 12 residues. Germline loops: CDR1 KGHSH, CDR2 LQKENI. Trimming took 1 base from V and 6 from J, leaving 5 bases between them. The CDR3 spells CASSPRLDTQYF. For the CDR3, the DNA is TGTGCCAGCTCACCACGACTGGATACGCAGTATTTT.

V usage is TRBV6-1 and J usage is TRBJ2-2; D ambiguous. CDR3 length equals 12 residues. Germline CDR1 MNHNS, CDR2 SASEGT. Trimming removed 7 bases from V and 5 bases from J, with 8 bases in between. The CDR3 region has the DNA TGTGCCAGCACAGGAAAGACCGGGGAGCTGTTTTTT. This translates into CASTGKTGELFF.

The CDR3 bases are TGTGCCAGCAGCGTAGTAGGGGGCGGCCGGGCCTTTGAAGCTTTCTTT. This encodes CASSVVGGGRAFEAFF. The rearrangement joins TRBV9 to TRBJ1-1, with 7 positions matching TRBD1. Trimming removed 0 bases from V and 7 bases from J; junction bases left unmatched: 12. CDR3 length equals 16 residues. Germline CDR1 is SGDLS and CDR2 is YYNGEE.

The chain uses TRBV29-1 and TRBJ2-5; D may be TRBD1 (5 bases). The CDR3 sequence is 13 residues long. V lost 7 bases and J 2 bases, leaving 14 bases between the germline ends. Germline lookup yields CDR1 SQVTM and CDR2 ANQGSEA. The CDR3 region has the DNA TGCAGCGGAAGGCAGGGCTTACAAGAGACCCAGTACTTC. This encodes CSGRQGLQETQYF.

This chain links TRBV7-9 with TRBJ1-1, with TRBD1 matching 8 bases. J lost 8 bases, V lost 5 bases, and 16 bases had no gene match. Per the germline V gene, CDR1 is SEHNR and CDR2 is FQNEAQ (reference sequence). The CDR3 sequence is 16 residues long. DNA of the CDR3: TGTGCCAGCAGCCGGGCCGATCGACAGGGGCAGAAGGAAGCTTTCTTT. Its translation: CASSRADRQGQKEAFF.

The chain has TRBV7-9 and TRBJ1-6; D possibly corresponds to TRBD1 (6 bases). CDR3 length equals 15 residues. V lost 5 bases and J lost 5, with 13 bases in between. Germline V gives CDR1 SEHNR, CDR2 FQNEAQ (reference sequence). CDR3 in DNA: TGTGCCAGCAGCCCACAGGGCGGTAATAATTCACCCCTCCACTTT. This sequence encodes CASSPQGGNNSPLHF.

The gene calls are TRBV4-1 and TRBJ1-5, with D tentatively TRBD1 (6 bases). Germline V gene data show CDR1 as MGHRA and CDR2 as YSYEKL. The CDR3 contains 16 residues. Between the trimmed V and J ends, which lost 0 bases and 4 bases, there was a span of 13 bases. The CDR3 reads CASSQDDRTTNQPQHF. The CDR3 DNA reads as TGCGCCAGCAGCCAAGATGACAGGACAACTAATCAGCCCCAGCATTTT.